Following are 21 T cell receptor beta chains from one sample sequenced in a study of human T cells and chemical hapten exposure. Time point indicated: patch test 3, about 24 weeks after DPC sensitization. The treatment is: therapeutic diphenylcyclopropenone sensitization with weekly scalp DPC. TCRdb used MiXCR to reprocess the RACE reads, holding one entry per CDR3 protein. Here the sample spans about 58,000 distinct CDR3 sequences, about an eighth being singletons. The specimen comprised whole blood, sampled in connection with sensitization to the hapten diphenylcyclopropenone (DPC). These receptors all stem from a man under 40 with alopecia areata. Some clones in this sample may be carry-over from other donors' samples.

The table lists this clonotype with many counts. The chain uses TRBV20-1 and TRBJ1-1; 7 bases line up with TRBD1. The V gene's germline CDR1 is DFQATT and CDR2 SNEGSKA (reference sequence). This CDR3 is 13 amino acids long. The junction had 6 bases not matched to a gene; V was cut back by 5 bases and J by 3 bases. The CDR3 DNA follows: TGCAGTGCTGGCAGGGGGGAGGACACTGAAGCTTTCTTT. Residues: CSAGRGEDTEAFF.

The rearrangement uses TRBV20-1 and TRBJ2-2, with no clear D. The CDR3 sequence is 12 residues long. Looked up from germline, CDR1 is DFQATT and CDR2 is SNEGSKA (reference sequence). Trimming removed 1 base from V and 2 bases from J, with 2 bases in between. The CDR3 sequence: CSARGNTGELFF. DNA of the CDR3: TGCAGTGCTAGAGGAAACACCGGGGAGCTGTTTTTT.

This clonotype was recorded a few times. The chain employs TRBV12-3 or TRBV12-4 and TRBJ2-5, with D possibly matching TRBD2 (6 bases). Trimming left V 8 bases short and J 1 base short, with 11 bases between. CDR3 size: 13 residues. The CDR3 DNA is TGTGCCAGCCGAAGACTAGTCCAAGAGACCCAGTACTTC. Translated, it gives CASRRLVQETQYF.

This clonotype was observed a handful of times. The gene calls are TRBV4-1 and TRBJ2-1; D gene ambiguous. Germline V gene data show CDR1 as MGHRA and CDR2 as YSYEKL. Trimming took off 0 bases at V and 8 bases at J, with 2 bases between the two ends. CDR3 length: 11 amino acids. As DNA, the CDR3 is TGCGCCAGCAGCCAAGAAGATGAGCAGTTCTTC. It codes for CASSQEDEQFF.

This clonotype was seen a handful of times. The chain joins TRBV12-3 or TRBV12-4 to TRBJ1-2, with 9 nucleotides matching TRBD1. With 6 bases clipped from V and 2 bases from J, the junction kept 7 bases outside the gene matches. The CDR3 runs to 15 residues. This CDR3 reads CASRWTGEANYGYTF. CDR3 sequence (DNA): TGTGCCAGCAGGTGGACAGGGGAGGCCAACTATGGCTACACCTTC.

The CDR3 spells CASSSSDTQYF. The CDR3, as DNA: TGTGCCAGCAGTAGCTCGGATACGCAGTATTTT. This chain connects TRBV6-4 to TRBJ2-3, with D uncertain. Trimming removed 5 bases at V and 6 bases at J, with 6 bases between. This CDR3 has 11 residues. From germline, CDR1 is MRHNA and CDR2 SNTAGT.

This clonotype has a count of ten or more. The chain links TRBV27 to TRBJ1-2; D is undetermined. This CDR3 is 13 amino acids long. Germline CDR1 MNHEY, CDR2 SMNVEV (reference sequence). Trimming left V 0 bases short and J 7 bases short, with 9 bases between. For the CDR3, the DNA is TGTGCCAGCAGTTTATCAGTCGGTTTTGGCTACACCTTC. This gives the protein CASSLSVGFGYTF.

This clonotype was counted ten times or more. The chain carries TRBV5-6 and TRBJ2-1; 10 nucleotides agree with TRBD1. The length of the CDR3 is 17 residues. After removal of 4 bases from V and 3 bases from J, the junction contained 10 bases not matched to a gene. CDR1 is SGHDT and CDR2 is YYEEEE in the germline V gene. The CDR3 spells CASSTLSGTGVYNEQFF. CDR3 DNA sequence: TGTGCCAGCAGCACTCTTAGTGGGACAGGGGTCTACAATGAGCAGTTCTTC.

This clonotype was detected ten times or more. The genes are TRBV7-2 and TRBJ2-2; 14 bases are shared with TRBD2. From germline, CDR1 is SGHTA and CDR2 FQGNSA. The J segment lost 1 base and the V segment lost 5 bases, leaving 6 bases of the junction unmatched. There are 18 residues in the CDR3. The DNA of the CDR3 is TGTGCCAGCAGCCTCGGACTAGCGGGGGGCGTGAACACCGGGGAGCTGTTTTTT. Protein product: CASSLGLAGGVNTGELFF.

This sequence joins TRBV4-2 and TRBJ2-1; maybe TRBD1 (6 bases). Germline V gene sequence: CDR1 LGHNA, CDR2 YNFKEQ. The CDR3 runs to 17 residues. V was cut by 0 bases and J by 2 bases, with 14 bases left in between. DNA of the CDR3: TGTGCCAGCAGCCAAGAACTTGCAGGGGCCCCCTACAATGAGCAGTTCTTC. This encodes CASSQELAGAPYNEQFF.

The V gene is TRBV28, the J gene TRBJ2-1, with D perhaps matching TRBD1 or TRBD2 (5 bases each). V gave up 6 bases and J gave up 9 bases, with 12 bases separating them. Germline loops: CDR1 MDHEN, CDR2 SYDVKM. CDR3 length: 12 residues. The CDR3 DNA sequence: TGTGCCAGCAGGTCCCCCGGGACTGAGCAGTTCTTC. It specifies CASRSPGTEQFF.

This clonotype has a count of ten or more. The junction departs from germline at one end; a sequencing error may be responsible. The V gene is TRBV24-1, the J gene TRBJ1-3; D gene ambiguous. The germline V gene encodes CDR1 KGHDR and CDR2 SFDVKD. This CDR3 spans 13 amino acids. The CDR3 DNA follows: TGTGCCACCAGTGATTCTTCTGAAAACACCATATATTTT. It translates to CATSDSSENTIYF.

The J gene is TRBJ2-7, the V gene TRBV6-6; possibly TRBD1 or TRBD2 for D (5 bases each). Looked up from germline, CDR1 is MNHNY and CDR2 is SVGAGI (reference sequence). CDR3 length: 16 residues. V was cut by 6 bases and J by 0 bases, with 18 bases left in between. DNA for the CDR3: TGTGCCAGCAGCTTAGGCCGTGGGGGACCCTCCTACGAGCAGTACTTC. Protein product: CASSLGRGGPSYEQYF.

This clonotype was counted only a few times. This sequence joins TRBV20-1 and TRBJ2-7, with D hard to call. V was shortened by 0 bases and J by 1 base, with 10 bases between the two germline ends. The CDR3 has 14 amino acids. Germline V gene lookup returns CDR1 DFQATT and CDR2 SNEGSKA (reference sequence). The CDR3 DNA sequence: TGCAGTGCTAGAGATAAGCGACAATCCTACGAGCAGTACTTC. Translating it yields CSARDKRQSYEQYF.

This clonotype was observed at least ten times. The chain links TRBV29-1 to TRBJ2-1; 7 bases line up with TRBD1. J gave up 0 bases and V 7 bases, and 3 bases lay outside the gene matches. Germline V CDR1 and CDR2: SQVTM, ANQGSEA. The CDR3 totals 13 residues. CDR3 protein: CSAGTASYNEQFF. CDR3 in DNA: TGCAGCGCCGGGACAGCCTCCTACAATGAGCAGTTCTTC.

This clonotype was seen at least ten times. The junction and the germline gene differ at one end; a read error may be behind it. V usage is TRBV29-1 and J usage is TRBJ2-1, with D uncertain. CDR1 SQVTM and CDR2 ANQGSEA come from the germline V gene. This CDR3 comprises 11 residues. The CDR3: CAMRSYNEQFF. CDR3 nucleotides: TGTGCCATGCGCTCCTACAATGAGCAGTTCTTC.

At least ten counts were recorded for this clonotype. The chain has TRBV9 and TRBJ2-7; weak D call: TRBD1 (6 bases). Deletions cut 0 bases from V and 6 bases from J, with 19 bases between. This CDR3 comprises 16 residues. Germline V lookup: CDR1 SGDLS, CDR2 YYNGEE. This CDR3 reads CASSVAGARSFGEQYF. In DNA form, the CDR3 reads TGTGCCAGCAGCGTAGCAGGGGCGCGAAGTTTTGGCGAGCAGTACTTC. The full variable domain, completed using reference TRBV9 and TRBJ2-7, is DSGVTQTPKHLITATGQRVTLRCSPRSGDLSVYWYQQSLDQGLQFLIQYYNGEERAKGNILERFSAQQFPDLHSELNLSSLELGDSALYFCASSVAGARSFGEQYFGPGTRLTVT.

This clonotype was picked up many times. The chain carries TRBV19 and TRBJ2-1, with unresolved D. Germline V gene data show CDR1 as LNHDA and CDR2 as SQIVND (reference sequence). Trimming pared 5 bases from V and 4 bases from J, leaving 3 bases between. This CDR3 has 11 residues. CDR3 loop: CASSVYNEQFF. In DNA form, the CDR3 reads TGTGCCAGTAGTGTTTACAATGAGCAGTTCTTC.

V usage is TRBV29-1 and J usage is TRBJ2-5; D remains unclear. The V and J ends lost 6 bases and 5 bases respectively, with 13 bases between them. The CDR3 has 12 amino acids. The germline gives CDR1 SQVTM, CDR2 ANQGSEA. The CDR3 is CSVLLRAETQYF. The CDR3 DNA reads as TGCAGCGTCCTTCTTAGGGCCGAGACCCAGTACTTC.

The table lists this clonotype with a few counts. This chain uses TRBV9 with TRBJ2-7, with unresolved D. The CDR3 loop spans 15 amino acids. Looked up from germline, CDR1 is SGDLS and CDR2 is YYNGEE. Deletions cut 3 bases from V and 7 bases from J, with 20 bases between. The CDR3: CASSARPASQTEQYF. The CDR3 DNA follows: TGTGCCAGCAGCGCCCGTCCCGCTTCACAGACTGAGCAGTACTTC. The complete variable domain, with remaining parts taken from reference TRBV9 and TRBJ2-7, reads DSGVTQTPKHLITATGQRVTLRCSPRSGDLSVYWYQQSLDQGLQFLIQYYNGEERAKGNILERFSAQQFPDLHSELNLSSLELGDSALYFCASSARPASQTEQYFGPGTRLTVT.

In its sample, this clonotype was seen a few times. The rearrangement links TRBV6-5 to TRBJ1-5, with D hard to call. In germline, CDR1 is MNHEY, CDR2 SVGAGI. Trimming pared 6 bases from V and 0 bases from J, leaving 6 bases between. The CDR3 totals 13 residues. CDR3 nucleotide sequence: TGTGCCAGCAGGACTTCTAGCAATCAGCCCCAGCATTTT. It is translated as CASRTSSNQPQHF.